These 5 T cell receptor beta chains originate from one sample sequenced in a study of response to subunit inactivated influenza vaccine. TCRdb passed the RT-PCR reads through MiXCR, listing each CDR3 protein once. Among about 530,000 distinct CDR3 sequences listed, around 11% were seen once. Here the sequenced sample was PBMCs from blood, taken on the day of vaccination. All receptors derive from a man in his forties or fifties who received an inactivated influenza vaccine.

This clonotype was detected only a few times. The V and J genes are TRBV14 and TRBJ1-2; D ambiguous. This CDR3 comprises 13 residues. Between the trimmed V and J ends, which lost 3 bases and 4 bases, there was a span of 9 bases. Germline CDR1 SGHDN, CDR2 FVKESK. The CDR3 region is CASSQSLGYGYTF. CDR3 sequence (DNA): TGTGCCAGCAGCCAGTCACTCGGCTATGGCTACACCTTC.

This clonotype appeared a few times. One end of the junction does not line up with germline, which may come from a read error. The chain uses TRBV11-2 and TRBJ2-7; 10 positions match TRBD2. Germline V gene data show CDR1 as SGHAT and CDR2 as FQNNGV. CDR3 length: 15 residues. CDR3 protein: CASSLEGLAYYEQYF. The CDR3 region has the DNA TGTGCCAGTAGCTTAGAGGGACTAGCGTACTACGAGCAGTACTTC. Complete variable domain (other parts from reference TRBV11-2 and TRBJ2-7): EAGVAQSPRYKIIEKRQSVAFWCNPISGHATLYWYQQILGQGPKLLIQFQNNGVVDDSQLPKDRFSAERLKGVDSTLKIQPAKLEDSAVYLCASSLEGLAYYEQYFGPGTRLTVT.

This chain uses TRBV18 with TRBJ1-2; a weak D match, TRBD1 (6 bases). Germline lookup yields CDR1 KGHSH and CDR2 LQKENI. The length of the CDR3 is 16 residues. V lost 5 bases, J lost 7 bases, and 23 bases lay in between. CDR3 loop: CASSTRDIVAGFGYTF. CDR3 DNA sequence: TGTGCCAGCTCAACCCGGGACATCGTCGCGGGCTTTGGCTACACCTTC.

The chain recombines TRBV12-3 or TRBV12-4 with TRBJ2-5, with D unclear. This CDR3 is built from 15 residues. The V gene lost 2 bases and the J gene lost 4 bases, with 14 bases spanning the gap. The CDR3: CASSLLQGPLETQYF. The CDR3 coding sequence is TGTGCCAGCAGTTTATTACAAGGGCCACTAGAGACCCAGTACTTC.

This sequence joins TRBV7-9 and TRBJ2-2, with unresolved D. V was cut by 5 bases and J by 4 bases, with 11 bases left in between. The CDR3 has 14 amino acids. Germline V gene lookup returns CDR1 SEHNR and CDR2 FQNEAQ (reference sequence). The chain's CDR3 is CASSHLSLTGELFF. DNA for the CDR3: TGTGCCAGCAGCCACCTCAGCCTCACCGGGGAGCTGTTTTTT.